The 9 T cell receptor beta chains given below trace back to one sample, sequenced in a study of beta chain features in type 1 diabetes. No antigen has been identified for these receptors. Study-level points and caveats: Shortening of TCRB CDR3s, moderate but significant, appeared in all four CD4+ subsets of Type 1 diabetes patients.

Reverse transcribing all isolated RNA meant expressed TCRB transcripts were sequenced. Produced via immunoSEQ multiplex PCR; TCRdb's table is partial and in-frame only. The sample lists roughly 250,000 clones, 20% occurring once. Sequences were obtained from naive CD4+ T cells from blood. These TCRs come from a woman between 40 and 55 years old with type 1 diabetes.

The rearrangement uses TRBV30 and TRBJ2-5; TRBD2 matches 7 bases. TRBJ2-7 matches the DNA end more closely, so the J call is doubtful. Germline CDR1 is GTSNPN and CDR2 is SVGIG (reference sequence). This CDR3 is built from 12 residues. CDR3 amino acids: CAWTSGGYEQYF. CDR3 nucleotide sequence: TGTGCCTGGACTAGCGGAGGCTACGAGCAGTACTTC.

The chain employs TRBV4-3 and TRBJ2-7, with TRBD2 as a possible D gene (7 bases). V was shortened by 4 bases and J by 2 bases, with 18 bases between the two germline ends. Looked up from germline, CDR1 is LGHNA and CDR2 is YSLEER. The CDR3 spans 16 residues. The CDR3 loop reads CASSLFPERDTYEQYF. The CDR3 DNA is TGCGCCAGCAGCCTCTTCCCGGAGCGGGACACCTACGAGCAGTACTTC.

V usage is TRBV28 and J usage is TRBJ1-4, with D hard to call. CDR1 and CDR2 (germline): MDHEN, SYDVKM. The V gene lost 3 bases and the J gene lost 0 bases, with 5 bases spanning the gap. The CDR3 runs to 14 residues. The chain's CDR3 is CASSFPATNEKLFF. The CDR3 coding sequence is TGTGCCAGCAGTTTCCCAGCAACTAATGAAAAACTGTTTTTT. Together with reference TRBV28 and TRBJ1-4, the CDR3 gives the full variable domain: DVKVTQSSRYLVKRTGEKVFLECVQDMDHENMFWYRQDPGLGLRLIYFSYDVKMKEKGDIPEGYSVSREKKERFSLILESASTNQTSMYLCASSFPATNEKLFFGSGTQLSVL.

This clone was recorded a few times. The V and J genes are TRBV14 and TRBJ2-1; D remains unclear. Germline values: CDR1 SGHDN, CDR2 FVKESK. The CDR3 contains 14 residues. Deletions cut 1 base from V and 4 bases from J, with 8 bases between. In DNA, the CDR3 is TGTGCCAGCAGCCAAGTGAACGGTTACAATGAGCAGTTCTTC. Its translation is CASSQVNGYNEQFF.

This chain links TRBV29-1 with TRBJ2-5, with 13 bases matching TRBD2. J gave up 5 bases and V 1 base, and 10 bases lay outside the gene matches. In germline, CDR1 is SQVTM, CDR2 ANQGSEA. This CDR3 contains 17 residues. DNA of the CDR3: TGCAGCGTTGAAGTTTGGACTAGCGGGGGCCCGGGTGAGACCCAGTACTTC. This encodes CSVEVWTSGGPGETQYF.

The DNA for the CDR3 is TGTGCCAGCTCGGGACAGGGGATTCCCTACGAGCAGTACTTC. Translation gives CASSGQGIPYEQYF. This chain joins TRBV18 and TRBJ2-7, with TRBD1 identical over 10 bases. This CDR3 comprises 14 residues. Trimming removed 6 bases from V and 2 bases from J; junction bases left unmatched: 4. Germline CDR1 and CDR2: KGHSH and LQKENI.

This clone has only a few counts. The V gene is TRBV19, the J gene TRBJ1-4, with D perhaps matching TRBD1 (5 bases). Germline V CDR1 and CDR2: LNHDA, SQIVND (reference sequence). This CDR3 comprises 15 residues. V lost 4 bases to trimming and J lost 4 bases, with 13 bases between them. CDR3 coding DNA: TGTGCCAGTAGTACCGTGACGGACAATAATGAAAAACTGTTTTTT. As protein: CASSTVTDNNEKLFF.

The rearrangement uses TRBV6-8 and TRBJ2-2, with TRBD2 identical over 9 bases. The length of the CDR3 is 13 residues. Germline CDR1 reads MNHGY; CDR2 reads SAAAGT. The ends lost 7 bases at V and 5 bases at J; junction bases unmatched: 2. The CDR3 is CASKLAGTGELFF. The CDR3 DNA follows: TGTGCCAGCAAGCTAGCGGGAACCGGGGAGCTGTTTTTT.

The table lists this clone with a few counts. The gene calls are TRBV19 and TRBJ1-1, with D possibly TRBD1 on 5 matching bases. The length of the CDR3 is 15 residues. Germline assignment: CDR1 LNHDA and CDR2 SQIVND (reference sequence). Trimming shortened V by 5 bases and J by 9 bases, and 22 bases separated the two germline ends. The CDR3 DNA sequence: TGTGCCAGTAGTTCCCCTGACGGCAGGGCCAGAAAAGCTTTCTTT. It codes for CASSSPDGRARKAFF.